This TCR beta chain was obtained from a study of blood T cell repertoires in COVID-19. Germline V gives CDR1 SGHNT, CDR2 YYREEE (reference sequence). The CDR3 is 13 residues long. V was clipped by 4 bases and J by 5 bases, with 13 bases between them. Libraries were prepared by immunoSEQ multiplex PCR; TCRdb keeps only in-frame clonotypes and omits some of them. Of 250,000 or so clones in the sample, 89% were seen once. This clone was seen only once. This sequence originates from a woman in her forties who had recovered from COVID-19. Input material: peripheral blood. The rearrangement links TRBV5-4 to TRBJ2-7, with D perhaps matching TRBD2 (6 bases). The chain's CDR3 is CASSAGGLNEQYV. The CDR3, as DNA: TGTGCCAGCAGCGCAGGAGGGCTAAACGAGCAGTACGTC.